These T cell receptor beta chains were read from a single sample in a study of T cell responses to AZD1222 COVID-19 vaccine. Assay: immunoSEQ multiplex PCR; the TCRdb copy retains only in-frame clones and omits some. The table records about 100,000 clones, around nine tenths of them present only once. This material consisted of peripheral blood, taken 28 days after the second dose of the MenACWY control vaccine. The receptors shown here come from an adult who received the MenACWY meningococcal vaccine as a control. Both conserved end residues are part of each CDR3. The D gene is left open where the match is weak. Expanded clones are given a class, and other clones once, few, many or no size at all.

>NA|TRBV6-2/TRBV6-3|NA|TRBJ1-6
TGTGCCAGCAGTTACGGTGGTTATTCACCCCTCCACTTT
CASSYGGYSPLHF
>NA|TRBV15|TRBD1|TRBJ2-5
TGTGCCACCAGCAGAGAGGGGGACAGGGCTGAGACCCAGTACTTC
CATSREGDRAETQYF
>few|TRBV19|NA|TRBJ1-3
TGTGCCAGTAACCCTACAGGGAGGCCTGGAAACACCATATATTTT
CASNPTGRPGNTIYF
>NA|TRBV5-6|NA|TRBJ2-7
TGTGCCAGCAGCTTGCTCCCAGGGACCTCCTACGAGCAGTACTTC
CASSLLPGTSYEQYF
>NA|TRBV5-4|TRBD1|TRBJ1-2
TGTGCCGGGACGATTGGACAGGCCCCGCTCACCTTC
CAGTIGQAPLTF
>NA|TRBV2|NA|TRBJ1-6
TGTGCCAGCAGTGAGGGAACCAGTAATTCACCCCTCCACTTT
CASSEGTSNSPLHF
>NA|TRBV24-1|TRBD1|TRBJ2-7
TGTGCCACCAGTTCCGGGACAGGGGGCTCCTACGAGCAGTACTTC
CATSSGTGGSYEQYF
>NA|TRBV6-5|TRBD1|TRBJ1-2
TGTGCCAGCAGTTCTCCGTCGACAGGGGGCTATGGCTACACCTTC
CASSSPSTGGYGYTF
>NA|TRBV5-1|TRBD1|TRBJ1-1
TGCGCCAGTGCGGGAGGGACAGGGCCCACTGAAGCTTTCTTT
CASAGGTGPTEAFF
>NA|TRBV21-1|NA|TRBJ2-7
TGTGCCAGCAGCAGGTCAGATCCTGACTACGAGCAGTACTTC
CASSRSDPDYEQYF
>NA|TRBV6-1|NA|TRBJ2-5
TGTGCCAGCAGTGAAATGGGACTGTTGCAAGAGACCCAGTACTTC
CASSEMGLLQETQYF
>NA|TRBV3-1/TRBV3-2|NA|TRBJ2-3
TGTGCCAGCAGCCAAAGATTAGATACGCAGTATTTT
CASSQRLDTQYF
>NA|TRBV2|NA|TRBJ1-1
TGTGCCAGCAGCTCAGGGCCTGGCACTGAAGCTTTCTTT
CASSSGPGTEAFF
>few|TRBV7-9|NA|TRBJ2-1
TGTGCCAGCAGCCCACAGAAGGACTCCTACAATGAGCAGTTCTTC
CASSPQKDSYNEQFF
>NA|TRBV7-8|NA|TRBJ1-5
TGTGCCAGCAGCCCCCCCATAGCCGGGTATAGCAATCAGCCCCAGCATTTT
CASSPPIAGYSNQPQHF
>NA|TRBV3-1/TRBV3-2|NA|TRBJ1-3
TGTGCCAGCAGCCCGAGGACATTCTGCCCTTCTACTGGAAACACCATATATTTT
CASSPRTFCPSTGNTIYF
>NA|TRBV5-5|NA|TRBJ1-1
TGTGCCAGCAGCTGGTCGAACACTGAAGCTTTCTTT
CASSWSNTEAFF
>NA|TRBV19|NA|TRBJ2-5
TGTGCCAGTAGTATATATGGGGCAGGGGAGACCCAGTACTTC
CASSIYGAGETQYF
>once|TRBV11-2|NA|TRBJ2-1
TGTGCCAGCAGCTTAGCATCAGGTAACTCCTACAATGAGCAGTTCTTC
CASSLASGNSYNEQFF
>once|TRBV6-2/TRBV6-3|TRBD1|TRBJ1-5
TGTGCCAGCAGTTCCTTAGGACAGGGGCAGTTCAATCAGCCCCAGCATTTT
CASSSLGQGQFNQPQHF
>NA|TRBV7-3|TRBD2|TRBJ2-3
TGTGCCAGCAGCCCGCCGCCTAGCGGGGGGACGTCCCGCACAGATACGCAGTATTTT
CASSPPPSGGTSRTDTQYF
>NA|TRBV7-9|NA|TRBJ1-4
TGTGCCAGCAGTCACGGGAAGCCTAATGAAAAACTGTTTTTT
CASSHGKPNEKLFF
>NA|TRBV7-9|TRBD1|TRBJ1-2
TGTGCCAGCAGAGACACAGGGGGCTATGGCTACACCTTC
CASRDTGGYGYTF
>NA|TRBV15|NA|TRBJ1-4
TGTGCCACCAGCAGAGATCTCCCCGGGCCGATCGGTGAAAAACTGTTTTTT
CATSRDLPGPIGEKLFF
>NA|TRBV5-1|TRBD1|TRBJ1-4
TGCGCCAGCAGCTCGACAGGGGGTCTGGAAAAACTGTTTTTT
CASSSTGGLEKLFF
>NA|TRBV11-2|NA|TRBJ1-3
TGTGCCAGCAGCCGAGGGGTTGGAAACACCATATATTTT
CASSRGVGNTIYF
>NA|TRBV15|NA|TRBJ1-2
TGTGCCACCAGCAGAGAGGGACAAACGCCTGGCTACACCTTC
CATSREGQTPGYTF
>NA|TRBV28|TRBD2|TRBJ2-1
TGTGCCAGCAGCCACGGACTAGCGCGATCCACCTACAATGAGCAGTTCTTC
CASSHGLARSTYNEQFF
>NA|TRBV24-1|TRBD1|TRBJ1-5
TGTGCCACCAGTGAAGGAGGGACAGGCAATCAGCCCCAGCATTTT
CATSEGGTGNQPQHF
>NA|TRBV28|NA|TRBJ1-6
TGTGCCAGCACGAGACAGTATAATTCACCCCTCCACTTT
CASTRQYNSPLHF
>NA|TRBV4-3|TRBD1|TRBJ1-2
TGCGCCAGCAGCCTAGGGACAGGCTATGGCTACACCTTC
CASSLGTGYGYTF
>NA|TRBV30|TRBD1|TRBJ2-2
TGTGCCTGGAGTGTTGCACAGGGGGCCTCCGGGGAGCTGTTTTTT
CAWSVAQGASGELFF
>NA|TRBV5-4|TRBD1|TRBJ1-4
TGTGCCAGCAGCTTCCGGCCGGGACAGCCCAATGAAAAACTGTTTTTT
CASSFRPGQPNEKLFF
>NA|TRBV4-2|NA|TRBJ2-3
TGTGCCAGCAGCCAAGGGTCAGGTAGATACGAGCAGTATTTT
CASSQGSGRYEQYF
>NA|TRBV6-2/TRBV6-3|NA|TRBJ1-2
TGTGCCAGCAGTTACCGGGACAACTATGGCTACACCTTC
CASSYRDNYGYTF
>NA|TRBV28|NA|TRBJ1-5
TGTGCCAGCAGTTTATACCGTTTACCGAAGGGCACGGGCAATCAGCCCCAGCATTTT
CASSLYRLPKGTGNQPQHF
>NA|TRBV3-1/TRBV3-2|NA|TRBJ2-5
TGTGCCAGCAGCCTCGGGTTTCGAGAGACCCAGTACTTC
CASSLGFRETQYF
>NA|TRBV19|TRBD2|TRBJ2-3
TGTGCCAGTAGAAAGCTAGCGGGGTGGGCAGATACGCAGTATTTT
CASRKLAGWADTQYF
>once|TRBV7-9|NA|TRBJ2-1
TGTGCCAGCAGCCCGGCGGGTACTGGTTACAATGAGCAGTTCTTC
CASSPAGTGYNEQFF
>NA|TRBV5-1|NA|TRBJ1-4
TGCGCCAGCAGCTTGAGAAGGGATGGCGGTGAAAAACTGTTTTTT
CASSLRRDGGEKLFF
>NA|TRBV20-1|NA|TRBJ2-7
TGCAGTGTACCGAGAGACGAGCAGTACTTC
CSVPRDEQYF
>NA|TRBV10-3|TRBD1|TRBJ1-1
TGTGCCATCAGTGAAGGAGCCACAGGGGGCTACACTGAAGCTTTCTTT
CAISEGATGGYTEAFF